Listed here are 18 T cell receptor beta chains from one sample, sequenced in a study of T cell responses to AZD1222 COVID-19 vaccine. Generated by immunoSEQ multiplex PCR, the TCRdb table keeps only in-frame clones and is missing some. Counted here are 150,000 or so clones, around 93% occurring once; the ten biggest clones make up roughly 9.1%. This material consisted of peripheral blood, taken on day 0 of AZD1222 vaccination. The receptors here all came from an adult in good health.

V gene TRBV2 combines with J gene TRBJ2-3, with 7 bases matching TRBD1. V trimming: 8 bases; J trimming: 2 bases; junction bases outside the gene matches: 16. From germline, CDR1 is SNHLY and CDR2 FYNNEI. The CDR3 has 17 residues. In DNA, the CDR3 is TGTGCCAGCGATAGAGAAAGGGACAGATCTTTCACAGATACGCAGTATTTT. Translation: CASDRERDRSFTDTQYF. Filled out from reference TRBV2 and TRBJ2-3, the complete variable domain reads EPEVTQTPSHQVTQMGQEVILRCVPISNHLYFYWYRQILGQKVEFLVSFYNNEISEKSEIFDDQFSVERPDGSNFTLKIRSTKLEDSAMYFCASDRERDRSFTDTQYFGPGTRLTVL.

The table lists this clone with a count of one. This chain connects TRBV9 to TRBJ2-6; D not certain. The CDR3 spans 17 residues. Germline CDR1 SGDLS, CDR2 YYNGEE. With 1 base removed from V and 2 bases from J, the gap between germline ends came to 13 bases. The CDR3 loop reads CASSVSQWLAGANVLTF. In nucleotides, the CDR3 is TGTGCCAGCAGCGTATCTCAGTGGCTGGCTGGGGCCAACGTCCTGACTTTC.

The rearrangement uses TRBV5-1 and TRBJ1-2, with D perhaps TRBD1 (6 bases). Germline lookup yields CDR1 SGHRS and CDR2 YFSETQ. V lost 0 bases, J lost 3 bases, and 9 bases lay in between. This CDR3 is 14 amino acids long. The CDR3 DNA sequence: TGCGCCAGCAGCTTGGAACCAGGGGACTATGGCTACACCTTC. It is translated as CASSLEPGDYGYTF.

The chain carries TRBV20-1 and TRBJ1-1, with unresolved D. Germline V gene sequence: CDR1 DFQATT, CDR2 SNEGSKA (reference sequence). The CDR3 has 11 amino acids. The ends were cut back, 6 bases at V and 1 base at J, with 6 bases in the middle. The CDR3 DNA reads as TGCAGTGCCTTAAAGAACACTGAAGCTTTCTTT. Translation gives CSALKNTEAFF.

V usage is TRBV9 and J usage is TRBJ2-3, with TRBD2 identical over 8 bases. The germline gives CDR1 SGDLS, CDR2 YYNGEE. The ends lost 0 bases at V and 6 bases at J; junction bases unmatched: 3. The CDR3 is 14 residues long. The CDR3 spells CASSVVASGDTQYF. CDR3 DNA sequence: TGTGCCAGCAGCGTAGTGGCTAGCGGGGATACGCAGTATTTT.

A note on this clone: A junction boundary mismatches the germline segment, possibly from a read error. V usage is TRBV4-2 and J usage is TRBJ1-5; D is possibly TRBD1 (5 bases). Germline CDR1 is LGHNA and CDR2 is YNFKEQ. This CDR3 region has 17 residues. The CDR3 DNA is TGTGCCAGCAGCCAAGATGGGGCCTGGCAGGTCGATCAACCCCAGCATTTT. Translated: CASSQDGAWQVDQPQHF.

V and J are TRBV9 and TRBJ1-2; 7 positions match TRBD1. Germline V gives CDR1 SGDLS, CDR2 YYNGEE. After removal of 3 bases from V and 3 bases from J, the junction contained 11 bases not matched to a gene. CDR3 size: 16 residues. In nucleotides, the CDR3 is TGTGCCAGCAGCGAGGGAAAGGGACAGCTAGACTATGGCTACACCTTC. Translating it yields CASSEGKGQLDYGYTF.

The V gene is TRBV18, the J gene TRBJ1-1, with D hard to call. The germline V gene encodes CDR1 KGHSH and CDR2 LQKENI. The germline V and J ends were trimmed by 5 bases and 5 bases, with 12 bases remaining between them. This CDR3 is built from 13 residues. CDR3 region: CASSSGIGTEAFF. The CDR3 coding sequence is TGTGCCAGCTCATCGGGAATTGGGACTGAAGCTTTCTTT.

This clone was seen a handful of times. V gene TRBV10-2 combines with J gene TRBJ1-6, with D uncertain. CDR1 and CDR2 (germline): WSHSY, SAAADI. V lost 8 bases and J lost 6, with 8 bases in between. This CDR3 contains 12 residues. In nucleotides, the CDR3 is TGCGCCAGCTCCTCACCTAATTCACCCCTCCACTTT. Translating gives CASSSPNSPLHF.

The chain carries TRBV4-3 and TRBJ1-4, with 8 positions matching TRBD1. Germline V gene sequence: CDR1 LGHNA, CDR2 YSLEER. The CDR3 sequence is 14 residues long. Trimming cost V 1 base and J 9 bases; bases outside gene matches: 4. CDR3 DNA sequence: TGCGCCAGCAGCCAAGGGCAGGGGGCCAAAAAACTGTTTTTT. This encodes CASSQGQGAKKLFF.

Here the CDR3 DNA reads TGTGCCAGCAGCCAAGAAAGGGAGGGATCCTACGAGCAGTACTTC. Encoded protein: CASSQEREGSYEQYF. V and J are TRBV4-2 and TRBJ2-7, with 7 bases that match TRBD2. There are 15 residues in the CDR3. Germline V gene lookup returns CDR1 LGHNA and CDR2 YNFKEQ. The V segment lost 0 bases and the J segment 1 base; nucleotides outside the gene matches: 3.

V gene TRBV19 combines with J gene TRBJ2-5; tentatively, D is TRBD1 (6 bases). Per the germline V gene, CDR1 is LNHDA and CDR2 is SQIVND (reference sequence). Trimming left V 5 bases short and J 2 bases short, with 15 bases between. This CDR3 has 15 amino acids. The CDR3 nucleotides read TGTGCCAGTAGTGCAGGGACATTACATCAAGAGACCCAGTACTTC. It is translated as CASSAGTLHQETQYF.

The V gene is TRBV14, the J gene TRBJ1-4; 8 bases are shared with TRBD1. The CDR3 consists of 14 residues. V lost 4 bases to trimming and J lost 8 bases; unmatched junction nucleotides: 6. The V gene's germline CDR1 is SGHDN and CDR2 FVKESK. The CDR3 loop is CASSPRTGQEKLFF. Here the CDR3 DNA reads TGTGCCAGCAGCCCCCGGACAGGGCAGGAAAAACTGTTTTTT.

This clone was observed a few times. The chain employs TRBV28 and TRBJ1-3; TRBD1 agrees at 9 bases. Germline values: CDR1 MDHEN, CDR2 SYDVKM. Trimming took 3 bases from V and 11 from J; bases not matched to a gene: 2. This CDR3 is 12 amino acids long. This CDR3 reads CASSFRDRAIYF. CDR3 nucleotide sequence: TGTGCCAGCAGTTTCCGGGACAGGGCCATATATTTT.

The CDR3 nucleotides are TGTGCCAGCGGCGGGCACGGGGGGTGGCAGCCCCAGCATTTT. Its protein is CASGGHGGWQPQHF. V and J are TRBV28 and TRBJ1-5; tentatively, D is TRBD1 (5 bases). V lost 8 bases to trimming and J lost 7 bases, with 18 bases between them. The length of the CDR3 is 14 residues. Germline assignment: CDR1 MDHEN and CDR2 SYDVKM. Combining the CDR3 with reference TRBV28 and TRBJ1-5 gives the whole variable domain DVKVTQSSRYLVKRTGEKVFLECVQDMDHENMFWYRQDPGLGLRLIYFSYDVKMKEKGDIPEGYSVSREKKERFSLILESASTNQTSMYLCASGGHGGWQPQHFGDGTRLSIL.

On this clone: Other DNA sequences within the sample encode an identical CDR3. The genes are TRBV6-4 and TRBJ1-2; unclear D gene. V was trimmed by 2 bases and J by 5 bases, leaving 6 bases between them. The CDR3 sequence is 12 residues long. In germline, CDR1 is MRHNA, CDR2 SNTAGT. CDR3 residues: CASSDGGYGYTF. The CDR3 DNA reads TGTGCCAGCAGTGACGGAGGGTATGGCTACACCTTC.

The gene calls are TRBV6-6 and TRBJ2-2; tentative D call: TRBD1 (5 bases). Trimming stripped 6 bases from V and 9 bases from J, with 8 bases between. Germline V gene sequence: CDR1 MNHNY, CDR2 SVGAGI (reference sequence). The CDR3 spans 11 residues. The CDR3 region has the DNA TGTGCCAGCAGGGGGCGGCGGGAGCTGTTTTTT. Translated, it gives CASRGRRELFF.

V usage is TRBV6-5 and J usage is TRBJ1-4, with D maybe TRBD1 (6 bases). This CDR3 is 13 amino acids long. From germline, CDR1 is MNHEY and CDR2 SVGAGI. V was clipped by 7 bases and J by 8 bases, with 14 bases between them. The CDR3 sequence: CASKEGVGEKLFF. CDR3 nucleotide sequence: TGTGCCAGCAAAGAGGGGGTTGGCGAAAAACTGTTTTTT.